A single sample is the source of the 23 T cell receptor beta chains below, sequenced in a study of shared clonotypes between healthy human individuals. Libraries were prepared by immunoSEQ multiplex PCR; TCRdb keeps only in-frame clonotypes and omits some of them. The sample holds about 2,500,000 clones; approximately 94% are singletons and the top ten take about 0.13%. The specimen sequenced was naive CD4+ T cells sorted from blood. The subset was: CD45RA+ positively selected. The receptors originated from a man between 18 and 35 years old in good health.

V is TRBV4-1 and J is TRBJ2-1, with TRBD1 matching 8 bases. Germline-derived CDR1 and CDR2 are MGHRA and YSYEKL. This CDR3 contains 17 residues. V lost 4 bases, J lost 1 base, and 9 bases stayed unmatched. CDR3 amino acids: CASSRYWTGTSYNEQFF. The DNA of the CDR3 is TGCGCCAGCAGCCGTTATTGGACAGGGACATCCTACAATGAGCAGTTCTTC.

This clone was found once. The J gene is TRBJ1-1, the V gene TRBV6-5; tentative D call: TRBD1 (5 bases). V lost 6 bases and J 6 bases, leaving 20 bases between the germline ends. This CDR3 is built from 15 residues. The germline gives CDR1 MNHEY, CDR2 SVGAGI. CDR3 sequence: CASSQRGSRDPEAFF. The CDR3 bases are TGTGCCAGCAGCCAGAGGGGCTCTAGGGATCCTGAAGCTTTCTTT.

V usage is TRBV5-4 and J usage is TRBJ2-1; 7 bases align to TRBD1. V lost 0 bases, J lost 7 bases, and 4 bases stayed unmatched. Germline assignment: CDR1 SGHNT and CDR2 YYREEE (reference sequence). The CDR3 covers 14 residues. The CDR3 DNA reads TGTGCCAGCAGCTTGGCCACACAGGGGAATGAGCAGTTCTTC. Protein: CASSLATQGNEQFF.

V and J are TRBV15 and TRBJ1-1; a possible D gene is TRBD1 (6 bases). This CDR3 is 13 amino acids long. Germline CDR1 and CDR2: LNHNV and YYDKDF (reference sequence). Trimming stripped 3 bases from V and 4 bases from J, with 9 bases between. CDR3 amino acids: CATSSRGITEAFF. In nucleotides, the CDR3 is TGTGCCACCAGCAGCAGGGGTATCACTGAAGCTTTCTTT.

The chain couples TRBV5-1 to TRBJ2-3; 9 bases line up with TRBD1. With 4 bases clipped from V and 1 base from J, the junction kept 4 bases outside the gene matches. Germline V gene sequence: CDR1 SGHRS, CDR2 YFSETQ. This CDR3 has 15 amino acids. DNA for the CDR3: TGCGCCAGCAGCGCGACAGGGGGTGGCACAGATACGCAGTATTTT. The encoded protein is CASSATGGGTDTQYF.

The gene calls are TRBV14 and TRBJ2-5, with D perhaps TRBD2 (5 bases). The germline V gene has CDR1 SGHDN and CDR2 FVKESK. The CDR3 is 15 residues long. V was clipped by 1 base and J by 2 bases, with 11 bases between them. CDR3 sequence reads: CASSQGGAVQETQYF. The CDR3 DNA follows: TGTGCCAGCAGCCAAGGAGGAGCGGTGCAAGAGACCCAGTACTTC.

The rearrangement joins TRBV14 to TRBJ2-3; either TRBD1 or TRBD2 may fit D (5 bases each). Germline CDR1 and CDR2: SGHDN and FVKESK. The CDR3 runs 15 residues. V gave up 1 base and J gave up 7 bases, with 15 bases separating them. The CDR3 coding sequence is TGTGCCAGCAGCCAAGGAGGGGTCCGCGCAAATACGCAGTATTTT. This encodes CASSQGGVRANTQYF.

The chain is built from TRBV6-1 and TRBJ1-4, with D uncertain. Germline values: CDR1 MNHNS, CDR2 SASEGT. CDR3 length: 15 residues. With 2 bases removed from V and 4 bases from J, the gap between germline ends came to 11 bases. This CDR3 reads CASSEPGYDNEKLFF. The CDR3 coding sequence is TGTGCCAGCAGTGAACCAGGTTACGATAATGAAAAACTGTTTTTT.

CDR3 coding DNA: TGTGCCAGCAGTTTTAGCAGGGCTAACACCGGGGAGCTGTTTTTT. It specifies CASSFSRANTGELFF. The J gene is TRBJ2-2, the V gene TRBV28; TRBD1 might be the D (5 bases). The CDR3 totals 15 residues. Trimming stripped 3 bases from V and 2 bases from J, with 10 bases between. Per germline, CDR1 MDHEN and CDR2 SYDVKM.

This clone has only one observation. The chain combines TRBV28 with TRBJ2-5, with D uncertain. Germline V gives CDR1 MDHEN, CDR2 SYDVKM. This CDR3 is 14 amino acids long. The V end lost 5 bases, the J end lost 5 bases, and 15 bases lay between the germline ends. The CDR3: CASSAAQRRETQYF. The CDR3, as DNA: TGTGCCAGCAGTGCGGCCCAACGAAGGGAGACCCAGTACTTC.

J is TRBJ2-7 and V is TRBV6-1, with D hard to call. Between the trimmed V and J ends, which lost 0 bases and 6 bases, there was a span of 12 bases. CDR1 is MNHNS and CDR2 is SASEGT in the germline V gene. This CDR3 has 14 amino acids. CDR3 sequence: CASSEAHPSREQYF. The CDR3 DNA sequence: TGTGCCAGCAGTGAAGCCCATCCAAGCCGCGAGCAGTACTTC.

The V and J genes are TRBV5-6 and TRBJ2-4, with D maybe TRBD2 (6 bases). V gave up 2 bases and J gave up 0 bases, with 9 bases separating them. Germline V gives CDR1 SGHDT, CDR2 YYEEEE. The CDR3 has 15 amino acids. CDR3 sequence (DNA): TGTGCCAGCAGCTTCTATAGCGGAGCCAAAAACATTCAGTACTTC. Residues: CASSFYSGAKNIQYF.

This sequence joins TRBV7-9 and TRBJ2-4, with TRBD1 identical over 7 bases. The CDR3 is 15 residues long. Germline V gene sequence: CDR1 SEHNR, CDR2 FQNEAQ (reference sequence). Losses at the gene ends were 2 bases for V and 7 bases for J; bases not matched to a gene: 8. In DNA, the CDR3 is TGTGCCAGCAGCTTACTAGGGGGCGAGGGGAACATTCAGTACTTC. Translated, it gives CASSLLGGEGNIQYF. Filled out from reference TRBV7-9 and TRBJ2-4, the complete variable domain reads DTGVSQNPRHKITKRGQNVTFRCDPISEHNRLYWYRQTLGQGPEFLTYFQNEAQLEKSRLLSDRFSAERPKGSFSTLEIQRTEQGDSAMYLCASSLLGGEGNIQYFGAGTRLSVL.

The chain carries TRBV5-6 and TRBJ1-3, with a weak D call TRBD1 (5 bases). The CDR3 is made up of 13 amino acids. V lost 4 bases to trimming and J lost 4 bases, with 9 bases between them. Germline V gene sequence: CDR1 SGHDT, CDR2 YYEEEE. The CDR3 sequence: CASSVDIGNTIYF. The CDR3 DNA sequence: TGTGCCAGCAGCGTGGACATAGGAAACACCATATATTTT.

For the CDR3, the DNA is TGTGCCAGCAGCTTAACCCCGACAGGGATGGCCCTGGGGGGGGCCAACGTCCTGACTTTC. This encodes CASSLTPTGMALGGANVLTF. The chain links TRBV7-6 to TRBJ2-6; 7 nucleotides agree with TRBD1. Germline V gene data show CDR1 as SGHVS and CDR2 as FNYEAQ. The trim removed 2 bases at V and 4 bases at J, leaving 17 bases unmatched. The CDR3 loop spans 20 amino acids.

Concerning this clone: Distinct nucleotide sequences in the sample also encode this CDR3. The chain joins TRBV5-1 to TRBJ2-3, with D possibly being TRBD2 (5 bases). Germline values: CDR1 SGHRS, CDR2 YFSETQ. This CDR3 has 14 amino acids. Trimming stripped 3 bases from V and 3 bases from J, with 11 bases between. CDR3 amino acids: CASSSGLATDTQYF. Here the CDR3 DNA reads TGCGCCAGCAGCTCCGGACTCGCAACAGATACGCAGTATTTT.

The chain couples TRBV28 to TRBJ2-1, with TRBD2 identical over 11 bases. Germline V gene data show CDR1 as MDHEN and CDR2 as SYDVKM. V gave up 5 bases and J gave up 0 bases; unmatched junction bases: 9. This CDR3 has 18 residues. The CDR3 here is CASSPLGLAVSSYNEQFF. The CDR3 nucleotides read TGTGCCAGCAGTCCGTTGGGACTAGCGGTTAGCTCCTACAATGAGCAGTTCTTC.

The chain is built from TRBV9 and TRBJ1-5, with 7 bases lining up with TRBD1. V dropped 3 bases and J dropped 0; count of bases not matched to a gene: 3. In germline, CDR1 is SGDLS, CDR2 YYNGEE. CDR3 length: 15 residues. The DNA for the CDR3 is TGTGCCAGCAGCGCCGCAGGGGGTAGCAATCAGCCCCAGCATTTT. This sequence encodes CASSAAGGSNQPQHF.

V usage is TRBV5-1 and J usage is TRBJ2-3; 7 bases match TRBD1. This CDR3 has 16 residues. In germline, CDR1 is SGHRS, CDR2 YFSETQ. Losses at the gene ends were 4 bases for V and 0 bases for J; bases not matched to a gene: 8. CDR3 sequence reads: CASSKRPGQSTDTQYF. CDR3 DNA: TGCGCCAGCAGCAAAAGACCGGGACAGAGCACAGATACGCAGTATTTT.

Concerning this clone itself: The sample holds other DNA sequences that translate to the same CDR3. The V gene is TRBV20-1, the J gene TRBJ2-5; D possibly matches TRBD1 or TRBD2 (5 bases each). The CDR3 contains 11 residues. V gave up 7 bases and J gave up 5 bases, with 11 bases separating them. Germline values: CDR1 DFQATT, CDR2 SNEGSKA (reference sequence). The CDR3 loop is CSVGAGETQYF. The DNA for the CDR3 is TGCAGTGTCGGGGCCGGGGAGACCCAGTACTTC.

This rearrangement joins TRBV4-1 to TRBJ2-5, with D perhaps TRBD2 (6 bases). Germline CDR1 reads MGHRA; CDR2 reads YSYEKL. This CDR3 contains 14 residues. Deletions cut 3 bases from V and 5 bases from J, with 13 bases between. As DNA, the CDR3 is TGCGCCAGCAGCCAGGAGGGCGGGCCGGAGACCCAGTACTTC. It encodes CASSQEGGPETQYF.

The chain is built from TRBV7-9 and TRBJ1-3; 8 bases match TRBD1. There are 16 residues in the CDR3. Germline-derived CDR1 and CDR2 are SEHNR and FQNEAQ (reference sequence). With V trimmed by 3 bases and J by 4 bases, 8 bases remained unmatched. The CDR3 DNA follows: TGTGCCAGCAGCTTTAATGACAGGGGACTGGGAAACACCATATATTTT. Its translation: CASSFNDRGLGNTIYF.

This sequence joins TRBV29-1 and TRBJ1-4, with D tentatively TRBD1 (5 bases). The CDR3 contains 14 residues. Germline CDR1 is SQVTM and CDR2 is ANQGSEA. The V and J ends lost 5 bases and 8 bases respectively, with 18 bases between them. In DNA form, the CDR3 reads TGCAGCGTTTTAGGACACCCCGATGACGAAAAACTGTTTTTT. Protein product: CSVLGHPDDEKLFF.